This T cell receptor (beta chain) was sequenced for a study of response to subunit inactivated influenza vaccine. General study points: It was suggested by the authors that few new T cells are recruited by each seasonal influenza vaccination.

The trim removed 4 bases at V and 4 bases at J, leaving 7 bases unmatched. The CDR3 length is 16 residues. About this clonotype: Its cognate antigen is unknown.

TCRdb used MiXCR to reprocess the RT-PCR reads, holding one entry per CDR3 protein. The profile shows 450,000 to 600,000 distinct CDR3 sequences, approximately 15% of them singletons. Sequenced material: CD4+ T cells sorted from PBMCs, taken less than 30 months after vaccination. The source of this sequence is a man between 50 and 70 years old who received an inactivated influenza vaccine. The chain recombines TRBV12-3 or TRBV12-4 with TRBJ2-1; 10 bases agree with TRBD1. The CDR3 sequence: CASSSGTGVGYNEQFF. CDR3 sequence (DNA): TGTGCCAGCAGTTCCGGGACAGGGGTCGGATACAATGAGCAGTTCTTC.